These T cell receptor beta chains were read from a single sample in a study of blood T cells in healthy people across ages. TCRdb processed the 5' RACE reads anew with MiXCR; each CDR3 protein has one entry. Altogether 500,000 to 700,000 distinct CDR3 sequences are present, approximately 30% being singletons, with the ten largest covering approximately 14%. The sample taken for sequencing was blood. The origin of the receptors is a woman older than 75 in good health. Both conserved end residues are part of each CDR3. The order of the fields is D gene, clone size, V gene, CDR3 length, J gene, CDR3 DNA, CDR3 protein. The D gene is left open where the match is weak. Expanded clones are given a class, and other clones once, few, many or no size at all.

D gene: TRBD1; clone size: many; V gene: TRBV29-1; CDR3 length: 12; J gene: TRBJ2-1; CDR3 DNA: TGCAGCGTCTCGGGACAGGGAAAGGAGCAGTTCTTC; CDR3 protein: CSVSGQGKEQFF
D gene: TRBD2; clone size: NA; V gene: TRBV7-2; CDR3 length: 16; J gene: TRBJ2-2; CDR3 DNA: TGTGCCAGCAGCTTAGCGTTAGCGGGGGGGTACGGGGAGCTGTTTTTT; CDR3 protein: CASSLALAGGYGELFF
D gene: TRBD1; clone size: few; V gene: TRBV28; CDR3 length: 12; J gene: TRBJ1-4; CDR3 DNA: TGTGCCAGCCGGGACAGGGGGGGAAAACTGTTTTTT; CDR3 protein: CASRDRGGKLFF
D gene: NA; clone size: many; V gene: TRBV20-1; CDR3 length: 13; J gene: TRBJ2-1; CDR3 DNA: TGCAGTGCTAGCAACGGGGGCCACAATGAGCAGTTCTTC; CDR3 protein: CSASNGGHNEQFF
D gene: NA; clone size: many; V gene: TRBV28; CDR3 length: 15; J gene: TRBJ2-6; CDR3 DNA: TGTGCCAGCAGCCTACAGGGTACTGGGGCCAACGTCCTGACTTTC; CDR3 protein: CASSLQGTGANVLTF
D gene: NA; clone size: few; V gene: TRBV20-1; CDR3 length: 13; J gene: TRBJ1-1; CDR3 DNA: TGCAGTGCTAGAGTCAGCCGGGACACTGAAGCTTTCTTT; CDR3 protein: CSARVSRDTEAFF
D gene: TRBD2; clone size: NA; V gene: TRBV12-3/TRBV12-4; CDR3 length: 14; J gene: TRBJ2-3; CDR3 DNA: TGTGCCAGCATGTCCAGCGGGACGGTAAATACGCGGTATTTT; CDR3 protein: CASMSSGTVNTRYF
D gene: TRBD2; clone size: many; V gene: TRBV20-1; CDR3 length: 12; J gene: TRBJ2-1; CDR3 DNA: TGCAGTGCTGGGGGGGTGTACAATGAGCAGTTCTTC; CDR3 protein: CSAGGVYNEQFF
D gene: TRBD2; clone size: NA; V gene: TRBV30; CDR3 length: 14; J gene: TRBJ2-3; CDR3 DNA: TGTGCCTGGTCGACTAGCGGGGGGGCAGATACGCAGTATTTT; CDR3 protein: CAWSTSGGADTQYF
D gene: NA; clone size: NA; V gene: TRBV6-5; CDR3 length: 13; J gene: TRBJ1-4; CDR3 DNA: TGTGCCAGCAGTTACTCGTCCCGTGGTAAACTGTTTTTT; CDR3 protein: CASSYSSRGKLFF
D gene: NA; clone size: many; V gene: TRBV6-2/TRBV6-3; CDR3 length: 15; J gene: TRBJ2-7; CDR3 DNA: TGTGCCAGCAGTTACCTCGGGGGGCCGTCCTACGAGCAGTACTTC; CDR3 protein: CASSYLGGPSYEQYF
D gene: NA; clone size: few; V gene: TRBV7-9; CDR3 length: 12; J gene: TRBJ1-4; CDR3 DNA: TGTGCCGGGAGGGGATCGGATGAAAAACTGTTTTTT; CDR3 protein: CAGRGSDEKLFF
D gene: NA; clone size: few; V gene: TRBV6-5; CDR3 length: 14; J gene: TRBJ2-5; CDR3 DNA: TGTGCCAGCAGACCCGACAGCTACTACAATGAGCAGTACTTC; CDR3 protein: CASRPDSYYNEQYF
D gene: NA; clone size: NA; V gene: TRBV5-1; CDR3 length: 15; J gene: TRBJ2-1; CDR3 DNA: TGCGCCAGCAGCTTATCTGGGACCAGCGGTTCGGGGCAGTTCTTC; CDR3 protein: CASSLSGTSGSGQFF
D gene: TRBD1; clone size: many; V gene: TRBV3-1; CDR3 length: 15; J gene: TRBJ2-5; CDR3 DNA: TGTGCCAGCAGCCATGAAGGGACAGAGCAAGAGACCCAGTACTTC; CDR3 protein: CASSHEGTEQETQYF
D gene: NA; clone size: many; V gene: TRBV9; CDR3 length: 14; J gene: TRBJ2-1; CDR3 DNA: TGTGCCAGCAGCGGGCAGCGCTCCTACAATGAGCAGTTCTTC; CDR3 protein: CASSGQRSYNEQFF
D gene: NA; clone size: NA; V gene: TRBV9; CDR3 length: 11; J gene: TRBJ1-2; CDR3 DNA: TGTGCCAGCAGCGCAGGGTATGGCTACACCTTC; CDR3 protein: CASSAGYGYTF
D gene: TRBD2; clone size: NA; V gene: TRBV3-1; CDR3 length: 17; J gene: TRBJ2-3; CDR3 DNA: TGTGCCAGCAGCCAAGATCCAGTCGGCGGGGGTGCAGATACGCAGTATTTT; CDR3 protein: CASSQDPVGGGADTQYF
D gene: NA; clone size: many; V gene: TRBV12-3/TRBV12-4; CDR3 length: 13; J gene: TRBJ2-3; CDR3 DNA: TGTGCCAGTATACCAGGGTACCCAGATACGCAGTATTTT; CDR3 protein: CASIPGYPDTQYF
D gene: TRBD2; clone size: few; V gene: TRBV7-2; CDR3 length: 18; J gene: TRBJ2-1; CDR3 DNA: TGTGCCAGCAGCCCCGGTAGGACTAGCGGATACTCCTACAATGAGCAGTTCTTC; CDR3 protein: CASSPGRTSGYSYNEQFF
D gene: TRBD2; clone size: NA; V gene: TRBV7-9; CDR3 length: 16; J gene: TRBJ2-7; CDR3 DNA: TGTGCCAGCAGCTACCGAGGTAGCGGGGGGGCAAATGAGCAGTACTTC; CDR3 protein: CASSYRGSGGANEQYF
D gene: TRBD2; clone size: many; V gene: TRBV24-1; CDR3 length: 16; J gene: TRBJ2-3; CDR3 DNA: TGTGCCACCAGTGATCGTAGCGGGACTAGCACAGATACGCAGTATTTT; CDR3 protein: CATSDRSGTSTDTQYF
D gene: NA; clone size: many; V gene: TRBV24-1; CDR3 length: 12; J gene: TRBJ2-3; CDR3 DNA: TGTGCCACCAGTGGCTCGTCGTATACGCAGTATTTT; CDR3 protein: CATSGSSYTQYF
D gene: TRBD1; clone size: many; V gene: TRBV5-5; CDR3 length: 12; J gene: TRBJ2-7; CDR3 DNA: TGTGCCAGCAGCTGGACAGGGAGCGAGCAGTACTTC; CDR3 protein: CASSWTGSEQYF
D gene: NA; clone size: few; V gene: TRBV9; CDR3 length: 17; J gene: TRBJ1-1; CDR3 DNA: NA; CDR3 protein: CASSFGPGQRMNTEAFF
D gene: NA; clone size: many; V gene: TRBV9; CDR3 length: 14; J gene: TRBJ2-5; CDR3 DNA: TGTGCCAGCAGCCCTTCGGGGGATGTGGAGACCCAGTACTTC; CDR3 protein: CASSPSGDVETQYF
D gene: NA; clone size: few; V gene: TRBV6-1; CDR3 length: 12; J gene: TRBJ1-6; CDR3 DNA: TGTGCCAGCAGTCCCGGTCGACGCGCCCTCCACTTT; CDR3 protein: CASSPGRRALHF
D gene: NA; clone size: few; V gene: TRBV6-2/TRBV6-3; CDR3 length: 18; J gene: TRBJ1-5; CDR3 DNA: TGTGCCAGCAGTTCGAGAATAGGGACTGGCTTTAGCAATCAGCCCCAGCATTTT; CDR3 protein: CASSSRIGTGFSNQPQHF
D gene: TRBD2; clone size: NA; V gene: TRBV5-1; CDR3 length: 19; J gene: TRBJ2-1; CDR3 DNA: TGCGCCAGCAGCTTGGTTGGGACGGCCTTCCGGGGGGATTACAATGAGCAGTTCTTC; CDR3 protein: CASSLVGTAFRGDYNEQFF
D gene: NA; clone size: few; V gene: TRBV27; CDR3 length: 15; J gene: TRBJ1-1; CDR3 DNA: TGTGCCAGCAGTTTATCGACGGGGGCGCCTGGTCAAGCTTTCTTT; CDR3 protein: CASSLSTGAPGQAFF
D gene: NA; clone size: few; V gene: TRBV6-6; CDR3 length: 13; J gene: TRBJ2-7; CDR3 DNA: TGTGCCAGTGACCCAGGGGCGTGCTACGAGCAGTACTTC; CDR3 protein: CASDPGACYEQYF
D gene: NA; clone size: NA; V gene: TRBV20-1; CDR3 length: 15; J gene: TRBJ1-6; CDR3 DNA: TGCAGTGCTAGAGATCAGTCAGGGGAAGGCTCACCCCTCCACTTT; CDR3 protein: CSARDQSGEGSPLHF
D gene: NA; clone size: many; V gene: TRBV15; CDR3 length: 16; J gene: TRBJ2-7; CDR3 DNA: TGTGCCACCAGCCCAAGAGGGGGACGGAGCTCCTACGAGCAGTACTTC; CDR3 protein: CATSPRGGRSSYEQYF
D gene: NA; clone size: NA; V gene: TRBV19; CDR3 length: 15; J gene: TRBJ2-5; CDR3 DNA: TGTGCCAGTAGTATACCGGGGGCAGGCCAAGAGACCCAGTACTTC; CDR3 protein: CASSIPGAGQETQYF
D gene: NA; clone size: many; V gene: TRBV2; CDR3 length: 13; J gene: TRBJ1-5; CDR3 DNA: TGTGCCAGCAGCCGACAGGTCTATCAGCCCCAGCATTTT; CDR3 protein: CASSRQVYQPQHF
D gene: NA; clone size: few; V gene: TRBV18; CDR3 length: 14; J gene: TRBJ1-1; CDR3 DNA: TGTGCCAGCTCACCCGGACCCACTCACACTGAAGCTTTCTTT; CDR3 protein: CASSPGPTHTEAFF
D gene: NA; clone size: many; V gene: TRBV5-6; CDR3 length: 15; J gene: TRBJ2-7; CDR3 DNA: TGTGCCAGCAGCTCAAGTCGGGACTGGCCCTACGAGCAGTACTTC; CDR3 protein: CASSSSRDWPYEQYF
D gene: TRBD2; clone size: NA; V gene: TRBV19; CDR3 length: 15; J gene: TRBJ2-5; CDR3 DNA: TGTGCCAGTAGTATGTTAGTAGCGGGGGGCAATGAGCAGTACTTC; CDR3 protein: CASSMLVAGGNEQYF
D gene: NA; clone size: many; V gene: TRBV4-1; CDR3 length: 18; J gene: TRBJ1-6; CDR3 DNA: TGCGCCAGCAGCCAAGATAGCGGACAGCCCTCCTATAATTCACCCCTCCACTTT; CDR3 protein: CASSQDSGQPSYNSPLHF
D gene: NA; clone size: many; V gene: TRBV5-1; CDR3 length: 14; J gene: TRBJ1-2; CDR3 DNA: TGTGCCAGCAGCTTAGATAGAGGGGCCTATGGCTACACCTTC; CDR3 protein: CASSLDRGAYGYTF
D gene: NA; clone size: many; V gene: TRBV5-1; CDR3 length: 14; J gene: TRBJ2-5; CDR3 DNA: TGCGCCAGCAGCCGTCATTACAGGGAGGAGACCCAGTACTTC; CDR3 protein: CASSRHYREETQYF
D gene: TRBD2; clone size: many; V gene: TRBV7-2; CDR3 length: 15; J gene: TRBJ2-7; CDR3 DNA: TGTGCCAGCAGCGCCGGACTCGGGGGGTCCTACGAGCAGTACTTC; CDR3 protein: CASSAGLGGSYEQYF
D gene: NA; clone size: once; V gene: TRBV4-1; CDR3 length: 16; J gene: TRBJ1-6; CDR3 DNA: TGCGCCAGCAGCCCCGTAGAACAGGGTCTTAGCTCACCCCCCCACTTT; CDR3 protein: CASSPVEQGLSSPPHF
D gene: NA; clone size: few; V gene: TRBV28; CDR3 length: 17; J gene: TRBJ1-5; CDR3 DNA: TGTGCCAGCAGTAGACCGAGAAGGGGCCAGGGCAATCAGCCCCAGCATTTT; CDR3 protein: CASSRPRRGQGNQPQHF
D gene: TRBD1; clone size: many; V gene: TRBV10-3; CDR3 length: 14; J gene: TRBJ1-2; CDR3 DNA: TGTGCCATCAGTGTTGGACAGGGGGGTATTGGCTACACCTTC; CDR3 protein: CAISVGQGGIGYTF
D gene: NA; clone size: few; V gene: TRBV11-2; CDR3 length: 15; J gene: TRBJ2-7; CDR3 DNA: TGTGCCAGCAGCTTAGTCGTGTCGGGGGCGAGGGAGCAGTACTTC; CDR3 protein: CASSLVVSGAREQYF
D gene: NA; clone size: NA; V gene: TRBV20-1; CDR3 length: 15; J gene: TRBJ2-3; CDR3 DNA: TGCAGTGCTAGAGATCTAATGGGATACTCAGATACGCAGTATTTT; CDR3 protein: CSARDLMGYSDTQYF
D gene: NA; clone size: few; V gene: TRBV4-3; CDR3 length: 16; J gene: TRBJ2-3; CDR3 DNA: TGCGCCAGCAGCCAAGCTCGGCGGACCTTCACAGATACGCAGTATTTT; CDR3 protein: CASSQARRTFTDTQYF
D gene: NA; clone size: many; V gene: TRBV24-1; CDR3 length: 12; J gene: TRBJ2-1; CDR3 DNA: TGTGCCACCAGTGATTTTAACAATGAGCAGTTCTTC; CDR3 protein: CATSDFNNEQFF
D gene: TRBD1; clone size: many; V gene: TRBV20-1; CDR3 length: 12; J gene: TRBJ1-2; CDR3 DNA: TGCAGTGCTTCGGGACAGGGCTATGGCTACACCTTC; CDR3 protein: CSASGQGYGYTF
D gene: NA; clone size: few; V gene: TRBV15; CDR3 length: 15; J gene: TRBJ1-5; CDR3 DNA: TGTGCCACCAGCAGAGATGTCGGTTACAATCAGCCCCAGCATTTT; CDR3 protein: CATSRDVGYNQPQHF
D gene: NA; clone size: few; V gene: TRBV20-1; CDR3 length: 15; J gene: TRBJ2-7; CDR3 DNA: TGCAGTGCTAGAGAGTCAGGGGCTAACCACTACGAGCAGTACTTC; CDR3 protein: CSARESGANHYEQYF
D gene: NA; clone size: many; V gene: TRBV20-1; CDR3 length: 13; J gene: TRBJ2-1; CDR3 DNA: TGCAGTGCTAGACCGGACTTCTACAATGAGCAGTTCTTC; CDR3 protein: CSARPDFYNEQFF
D gene: NA; clone size: many; V gene: TRBV7-8; CDR3 length: 15; J gene: TRBJ2-1; CDR3 DNA: TGTGCCAGCAGCCCCCAGGGGTTACACTACAATGAGCAGTTCTTC; CDR3 protein: CASSPQGLHYNEQFF